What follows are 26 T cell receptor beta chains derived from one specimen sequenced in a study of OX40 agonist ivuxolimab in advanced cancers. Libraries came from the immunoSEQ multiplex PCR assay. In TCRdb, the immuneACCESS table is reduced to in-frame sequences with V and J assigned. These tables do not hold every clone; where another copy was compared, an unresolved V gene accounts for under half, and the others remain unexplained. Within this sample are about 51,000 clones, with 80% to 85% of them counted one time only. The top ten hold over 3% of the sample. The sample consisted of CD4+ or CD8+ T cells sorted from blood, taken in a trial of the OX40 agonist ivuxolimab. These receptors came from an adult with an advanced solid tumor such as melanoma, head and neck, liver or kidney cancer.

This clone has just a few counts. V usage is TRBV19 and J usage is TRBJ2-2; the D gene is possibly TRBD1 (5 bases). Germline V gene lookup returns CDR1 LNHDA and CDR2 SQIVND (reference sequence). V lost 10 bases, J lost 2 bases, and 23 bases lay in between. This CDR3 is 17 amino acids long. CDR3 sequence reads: CATLNLGQGGNTGELFF. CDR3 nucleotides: TGTGCCACCTTAAACCTTGGGCAGGGCGGTAACACCGGGGAGCTGTTTTTT.

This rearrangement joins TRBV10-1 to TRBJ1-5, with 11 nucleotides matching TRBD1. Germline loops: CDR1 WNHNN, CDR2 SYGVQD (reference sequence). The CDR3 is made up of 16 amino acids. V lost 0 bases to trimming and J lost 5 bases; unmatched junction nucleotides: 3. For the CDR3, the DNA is TGCGCCAGCAGTGAGTCAGAGGGACAGGGGGATCAGCCCCAGCATTTT. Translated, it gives CASSESEGQGDQPQHF.

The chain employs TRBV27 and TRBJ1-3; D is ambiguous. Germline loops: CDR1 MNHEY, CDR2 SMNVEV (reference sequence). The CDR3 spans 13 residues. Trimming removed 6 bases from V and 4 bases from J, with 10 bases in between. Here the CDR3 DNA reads TGTGCCAGCAGCCTTCTTCTGGGAAACACCATATATTTT. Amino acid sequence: CASSLLLGNTIYF.

Here the CDR3 reads CATSSGNSGGEETQYF. The CDR3 DNA reads as TGTGCCACCAGCAGTGGAAATAGCGGGGGGGAAGAGACCCAGTACTTC. The J gene is TRBJ2-5, the V gene TRBV15, with TRBD2 matching over 11 bases. V gave up 3 bases and J gave up 3 bases; unmatched junction bases: 6. The CDR3 is 16 residues long. CDR1 is LNHNV and CDR2 is YYDKDF in the germline V gene (reference sequence).

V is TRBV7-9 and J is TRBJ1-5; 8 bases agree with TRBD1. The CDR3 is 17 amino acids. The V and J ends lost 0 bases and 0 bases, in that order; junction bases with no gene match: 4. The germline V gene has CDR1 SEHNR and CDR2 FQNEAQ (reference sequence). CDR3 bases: TGTGCCAGCAGCTTAGCTACAGGGGGGAATAGCAATCAGCCCCAGCATTTT. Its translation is CASSLATGGNSNQPQHF.

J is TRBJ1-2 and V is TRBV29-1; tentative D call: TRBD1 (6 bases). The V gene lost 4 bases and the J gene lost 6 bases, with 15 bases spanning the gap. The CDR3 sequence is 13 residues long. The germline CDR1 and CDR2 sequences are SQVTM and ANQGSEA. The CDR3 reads CSVGPVGGDGYTF. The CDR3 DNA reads TGCAGCGTTGGACCCGTGGGGGGCGATGGCTACACCTTC.

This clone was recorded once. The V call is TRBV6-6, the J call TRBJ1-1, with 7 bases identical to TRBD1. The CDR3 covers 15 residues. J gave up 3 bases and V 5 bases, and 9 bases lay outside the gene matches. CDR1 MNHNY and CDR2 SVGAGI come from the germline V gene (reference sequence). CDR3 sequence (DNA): TGTGCCAGCAGTCACAGACAGGGATTGGACACTGAAGCTTTCTTT. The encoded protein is CASSHRQGLDTEAFF.

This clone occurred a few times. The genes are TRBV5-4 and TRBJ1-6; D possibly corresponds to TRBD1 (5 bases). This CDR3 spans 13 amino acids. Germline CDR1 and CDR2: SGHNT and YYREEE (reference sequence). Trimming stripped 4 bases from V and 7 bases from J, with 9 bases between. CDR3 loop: CASSREGNSPLHF. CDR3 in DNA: TGTGCCAGCAGCCGCGAGGGGAATTCACCCCTCCACTTT.

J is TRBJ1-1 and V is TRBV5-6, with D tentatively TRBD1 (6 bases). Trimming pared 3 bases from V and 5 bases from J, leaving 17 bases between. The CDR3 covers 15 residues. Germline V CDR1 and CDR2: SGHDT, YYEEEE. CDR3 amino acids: CASSSTGPRGTEAFF. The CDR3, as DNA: TGTGCCAGCAGCTCAACCGGGCCTAGGGGGACTGAAGCTTTCTTT.

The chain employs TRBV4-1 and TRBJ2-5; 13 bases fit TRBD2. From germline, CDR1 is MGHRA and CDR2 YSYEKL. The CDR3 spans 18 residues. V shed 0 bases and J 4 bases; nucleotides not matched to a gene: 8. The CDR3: CASSQDGTSGASGETQYF. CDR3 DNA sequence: TGCGCCAGCAGCCAAGATGGGACTAGCGGGGCGAGTGGAGAGACCCAGTACTTC.

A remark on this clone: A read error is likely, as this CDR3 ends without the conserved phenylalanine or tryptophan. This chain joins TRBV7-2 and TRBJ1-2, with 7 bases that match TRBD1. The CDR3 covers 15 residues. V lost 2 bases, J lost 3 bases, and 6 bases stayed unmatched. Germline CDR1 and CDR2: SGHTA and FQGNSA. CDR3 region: CASSLPGGVDYGYTL. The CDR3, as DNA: TGTGCCAGCAGCTTACCAGGGGGTGTGGACTATGGCTACACCCTC.

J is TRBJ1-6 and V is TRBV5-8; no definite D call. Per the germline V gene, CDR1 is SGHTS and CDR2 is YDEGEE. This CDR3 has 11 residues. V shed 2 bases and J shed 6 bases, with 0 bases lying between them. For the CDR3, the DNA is TGTGCCAGCAGCTTTAATTCACCCCTCCACTTT. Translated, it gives CASSFNSPLHF.

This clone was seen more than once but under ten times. CDR3 region: CASSSHWGYLAGGPYEQFF. DNA of the CDR3: TGTGCCAGCAGCTCCCACTGGGGTTACCTAGCGGGGGGGCCCTATGAGCAGTTCTTC. This chain joins TRBV11-3 and TRBJ2-1; TRBD2 matches at 12 bases. J lost 8 bases, V lost 4 bases, and 18 bases had no gene match. Germline CDR1 is SGHNT and CDR2 is YENEEA. This CDR3 is 19 amino acids long.

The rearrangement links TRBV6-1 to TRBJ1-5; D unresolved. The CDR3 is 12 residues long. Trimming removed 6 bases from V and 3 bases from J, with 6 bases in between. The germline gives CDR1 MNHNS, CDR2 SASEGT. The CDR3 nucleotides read TGTGCCAGCAGGACCCTCAATCAGCCCCAGCATTTT. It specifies CASRTLNQPQHF.

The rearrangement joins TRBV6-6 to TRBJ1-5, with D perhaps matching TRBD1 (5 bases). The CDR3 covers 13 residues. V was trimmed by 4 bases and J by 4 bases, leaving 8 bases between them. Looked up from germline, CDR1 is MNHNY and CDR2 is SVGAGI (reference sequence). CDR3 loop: CASSSGQNQPQHF. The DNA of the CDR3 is TGTGCCAGCAGTTCCGGACAAAATCAGCCCCAGCATTTT.

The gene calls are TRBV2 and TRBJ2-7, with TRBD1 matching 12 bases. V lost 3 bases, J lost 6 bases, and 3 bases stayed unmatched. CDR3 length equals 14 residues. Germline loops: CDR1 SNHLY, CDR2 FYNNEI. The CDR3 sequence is CASSDGTGGFEQYF. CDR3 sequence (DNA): TGTGCCAGCAGTGATGGGACAGGGGGCTTCGAGCAGTACTTC.

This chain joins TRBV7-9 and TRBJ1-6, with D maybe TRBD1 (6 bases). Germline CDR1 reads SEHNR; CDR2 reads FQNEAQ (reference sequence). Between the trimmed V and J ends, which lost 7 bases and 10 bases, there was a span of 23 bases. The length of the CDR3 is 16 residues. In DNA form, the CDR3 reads TGTGCCAGCATTCGACAGGATCAATCTGGGGCGTCACCCCTCCACTTT. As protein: CASIRQDQSGASPLHF.

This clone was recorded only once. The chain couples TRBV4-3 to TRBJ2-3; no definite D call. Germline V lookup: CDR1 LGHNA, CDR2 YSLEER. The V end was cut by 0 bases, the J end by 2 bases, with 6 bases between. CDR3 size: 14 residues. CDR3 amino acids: CASSQDLFTDTQYF. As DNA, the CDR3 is TGCGCCAGCAGCCAAGATCTCTTCACAGATACGCAGTATTTT.

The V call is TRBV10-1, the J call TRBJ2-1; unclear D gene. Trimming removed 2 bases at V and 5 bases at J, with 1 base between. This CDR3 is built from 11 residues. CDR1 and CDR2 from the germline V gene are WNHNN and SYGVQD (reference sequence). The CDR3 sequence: CASSENNEQFF. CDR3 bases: TGCGCCAGCAGTGAGAACAATGAGCAGTTCTTC.

In DNA, the CDR3 is TGTGCCAGCAGCTTGGCTAGCGGGGAGTACGAGCAGTACTTC. Translating gives CASSLASGEYEQYF. This sequence joins TRBV7-2 and TRBJ2-7, with TRBD2 identical over 9 bases. Germline CDR1 reads SGHTA; CDR2 reads FQGNSA. V gave up 3 bases and J gave up 4 bases; unmatched junction bases: 4. This CDR3 region has 14 residues.

The CDR3 spells CASSLVRGRGRVEQYF. CDR3 sequence (DNA): TGTGCCAGCAGCTTAGTGCGCGGGCGGGGGCGAGTCGAGCAGTACTTC. The chain is built from TRBV7-2 and TRBJ2-7, with D tentatively TRBD2 (7 bases). Trimming left V 1 base short and J 6 bases short, with 19 bases between. The CDR3 has 16 residues. Per the germline V gene, CDR1 is SGHTA and CDR2 is FQGNSA.

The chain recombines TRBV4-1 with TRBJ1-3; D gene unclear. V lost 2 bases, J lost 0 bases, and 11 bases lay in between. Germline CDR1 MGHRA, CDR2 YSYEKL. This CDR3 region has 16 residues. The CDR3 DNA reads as TGCGCCAGCAGCCAAACCCCTAGGACCTCTGGAAACACCATATATTTT. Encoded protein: CASSQTPRTSGNTIYF.

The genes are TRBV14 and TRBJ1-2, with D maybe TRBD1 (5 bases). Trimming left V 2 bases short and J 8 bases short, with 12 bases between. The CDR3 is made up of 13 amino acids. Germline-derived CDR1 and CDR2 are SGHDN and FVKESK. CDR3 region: CASSQYAGQGYTF. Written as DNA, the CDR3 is TGTGCCAGCAGCCAATACGCAGGGCAAGGCTACACCTTC.

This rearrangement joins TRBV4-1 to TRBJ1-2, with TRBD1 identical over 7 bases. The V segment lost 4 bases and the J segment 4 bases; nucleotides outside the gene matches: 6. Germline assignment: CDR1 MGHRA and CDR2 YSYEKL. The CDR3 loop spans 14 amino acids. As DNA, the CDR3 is TGCGCCAGCAGCCGTGGAGGGGGCAGCTATGGCTACACCTTC. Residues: CASSRGGGSYGYTF.

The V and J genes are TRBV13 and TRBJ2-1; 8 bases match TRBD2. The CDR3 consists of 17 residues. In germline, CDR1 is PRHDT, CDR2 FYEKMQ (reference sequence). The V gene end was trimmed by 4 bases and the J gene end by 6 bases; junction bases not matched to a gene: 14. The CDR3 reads CASSSRPPSGGGNEQFF. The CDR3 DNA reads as TGTGCCAGCAGCTCTCGTCCGCCCAGCGGGGGCGGCAATGAGCAGTTCTTC.

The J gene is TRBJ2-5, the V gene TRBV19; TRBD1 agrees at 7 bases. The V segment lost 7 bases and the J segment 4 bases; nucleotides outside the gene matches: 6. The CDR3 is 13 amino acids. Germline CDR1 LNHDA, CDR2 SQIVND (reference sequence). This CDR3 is CASTEGAVETQYF. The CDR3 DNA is TGTGCCAGTACTGAGGGGGCGGTAGAGACCCAGTACTTC.